This TCR beta chain is from a study of T cells in Graves' hyperthyroidism and ophthalmopathy (dated by TCRdb to about 2019). General notes on the study: Peripheral blood samples were taken at initial diagnosis, before any treatment was given. A discovery cohort of about 100 patients, approximately 45 with Graves' ophthalmopathy and roughly 59 with stable Graves' hyperthyroidism, was used to find distinguishing TCR V-J signatures. An independent validation cohort of about 19 hyperthyroidism patients and about 15 patients who later progressed to ophthalmopathy tested prospective prediction of ophthalmopathy. The 100 or so discovery patients were randomly split 7:3 into training and test sets. In addition, the study compared T-cell repertoires in thyroid tissue and in blood from six Graves' hyperthyroidism patients. After blood sampling, hyperthyroidism patients were treated with methimazole at a starting dose of 30 mg daily, and ophthalmopathy patients were treated with high-dose intravenous methylprednisolone. The paper reports TCR Vbeta CDR3 sequencing of some 140 peripheral blood samples: approximately 41 ophthalmopathy, approximately 74 hyperthyroidism and around 17 progressor patients. What the work shows at the level of the full study, not this receptor alone: Blood samples also contained most of the expanded thyroid clonotypes (frequency above 0.001), which suggests that blood repertoires may reflect thyroid immune responses. In validation, the model predicted progression to ophthalmopathy a median of 6.5 months before onset, with about 71% sensitivity and just under 75% specificity. No statistical method was used to set the sample size in advance, and investigators knew the group allocation. Ophthalmopathy was separated from stable hyperthyroidism by a 13 V-J signature model, with approximately 89% sensitivity and about 81% specificity obtained in cross-validation and 80%/75% obtained in testing.

The TCR beta CDR3 regions were amplified from the RNA transcripts. A first-round RT-PCR of the TCR CDR3 used the HTBI primer set with the Qiagen OneStep RT-PCR kit. A second multiplex PCR round built the libraries, followed by size selection and purification. Libraries were sequenced paired-end with 100 bp reads on an Illumina HiSeq2000. Concerning the study's data processing: SOAPnuke was used to process the raw data, with reads discarded if the reads contained adapters or uncalled bases, had a mean Phred below 15, or lacked an exact constant-primer or identifier match. High-quality paired reads were merged using COPE v1.2.5, and each unique nucleotide sequence was defined as a clonotype. MiTCR v1.1 was used to align clonotypes to the IMGT TRBV, TRBD and TRBJ reference segments. Analysis was restricted to V-J combinations with a frequency above 0.0001, which covered roughly 99% of repertoires. The TCS score was defined as F50 (clonal expansion) divided by E x V (chaos), with BLOSUM62-based TCRdist calculated between CDR3 peptides within each V-J. Welch's t-statistics and random forest reduced some 510 V-J features to under 15, which were used in a naive Bayes classifier (R e1071). The public reads were quality trimmed at Q25 with fastp and then assembled into clones with MiXCR by TCRdb, keeping productive beta chains. Under each unique CDR3 protein, matching rows form one entry showing the most common genes and DNA. These V and J calls rely on TCRdb rather than the paper's analysis. Across this sample there are roughly 420,000 distinct CDR3 sequences, with approximately 14% seen only once. The ten largest clonotypes hold 14% of the sample.

This clonotype has only a few counts. The target of this receptor is not known. Within one base of it there is no much larger clone, and no base qualities were kept. V is clipped by 6 bases and J by 0 bases, and the sequence between their germline boundaries is 14 bases long. From the cysteine through the phenylalanine, the CDR3 covers 15 amino acids. CDR3 DNA only is kept here, 45 bases in frame from base 1. The germline V gene encodes CDR1 WSHSY and CDR2 SAAADI. Stable Graves' hyperthyroidism was defined as the absence of progression to ophthalmopathy over 18 months of follow-up. Hyperthyroidism patients were aged 18 to 65 years and newly diagnosed, with disease duration of less than 2 months. Exclusion was applied to patients with uncontrolled infections, other autoimmune diseases, pregnancy or lactation. Diagnoses were based on clinical symptoms, serum thyroxine and TRAb, thyroid ultrasound and orbital computed tomography. PBMCs were isolated from about 9.1 ml of fresh peripheral blood by Ficoll-Paque density gradient centrifugation. Total RNA was extracted using Trizol reagent, and RNA quality was assessed on an Agilent 2100 Bioanalyzer.

The V gene is TRBV10-2 and the J gene is TRBJ1-1; a tentative D call is TRBD1 (6 bases match). The source material was blood. This sequence was found in a young woman with Graves' hyperthyroidism. The bases read TGCGCCAGCAGGACCCTTGGACAGATGAACACTGAAGCTTTCTTT. Its amino acids are CASRTLGQMNTEAFF.